This T cell receptor (beta chain) originates from a study of blood T cells in healthy people across ages. Together with a sample-barcoded 5' primer, a J-beta primer mix was included in a second PCR lasting 7 to 11 cycles. TCRdb analysed the 5' RACE reads with MiXCR anew, one entry per CDR3 protein. The sample lists more than 700,000 distinct CDR3 sequences, roughly 50% occurring once. The CDR3 length is 14 residues. V shed 8 bases and J shed 2 bases, with 16 bases lying between them. CDR1 and CDR2 from the germline V gene are SNHLY and FYNNEI. The V gene is TRBV2, the J gene TRBJ2-7; D might be TRBD1 or TRBD2, each matching 5 bases. What was sequenced was blood. This sequence originates from an elderly man in good health. CDR3 in DNA: TGTGCCAGCCAATTGGGGGAAATGACCTACGAGCAGTACTTC. This encodes CASQLGEMTYEQYF.